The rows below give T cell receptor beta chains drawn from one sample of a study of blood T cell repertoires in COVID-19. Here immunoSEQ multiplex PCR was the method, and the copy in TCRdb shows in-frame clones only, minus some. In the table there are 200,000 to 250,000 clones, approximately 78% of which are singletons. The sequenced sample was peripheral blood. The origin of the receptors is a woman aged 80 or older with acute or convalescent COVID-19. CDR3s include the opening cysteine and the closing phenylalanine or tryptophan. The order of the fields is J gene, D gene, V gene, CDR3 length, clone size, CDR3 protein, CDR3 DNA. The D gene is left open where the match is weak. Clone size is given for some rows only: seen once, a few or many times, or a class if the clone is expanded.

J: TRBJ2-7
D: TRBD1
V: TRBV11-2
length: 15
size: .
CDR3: CASSLNRGTGDEQYF
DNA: TGTGCCAGCAGCTTGAACAGGGGAACGGGCGACGAGCAGTACTTC

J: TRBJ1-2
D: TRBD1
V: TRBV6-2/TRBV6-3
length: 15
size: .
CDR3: CASSYSDRGDYGYTF
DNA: TGTGCCAGCAGTTACTCGGACAGGGGAGACTATGGCTACACCTTC

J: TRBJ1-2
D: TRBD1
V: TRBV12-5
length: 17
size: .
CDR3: CASGFSGQGRQNYGYTF
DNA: TGTGCTAGTGGTTTTTCGGGACAGGGACGCCAAAACTATGGCTACACCTTC

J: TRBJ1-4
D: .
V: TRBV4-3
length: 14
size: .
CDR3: CASSQERGEGKLFF
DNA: TGCGCCAGCAGCCAAGAAAGGGGGGAGGGGAAACTGTTTTTT

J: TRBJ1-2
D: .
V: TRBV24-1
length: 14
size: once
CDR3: CATSAQGRNYGYTF
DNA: TGTGCCACCAGTGCCCAGGGGAGAAATTATGGCTACACCTTC

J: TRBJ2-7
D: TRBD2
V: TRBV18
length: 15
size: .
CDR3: CASSPRAGGPPEQYF
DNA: TGTGCCAGCTCACCAAGAGCGGGAGGGCCGCCCGAGCAGTACTTC

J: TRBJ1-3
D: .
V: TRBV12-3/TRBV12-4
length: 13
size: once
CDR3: CASSFNGENTIYF
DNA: TGTGCCAGCAGTTTCAACGGTGAAAACACCATATATTTT

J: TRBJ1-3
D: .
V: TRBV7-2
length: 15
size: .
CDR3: CASHISGEVGNTIYF
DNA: TGTGCCAGCCATATCTCAGGGGAAGTCGGAAACACCATATATTTT

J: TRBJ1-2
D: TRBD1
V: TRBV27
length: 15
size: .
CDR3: CASSHRAGGGYGYTF
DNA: TGTGCCAGCAGCCACCGGGCAGGGGGCGGCTATGGCTACACCTTC

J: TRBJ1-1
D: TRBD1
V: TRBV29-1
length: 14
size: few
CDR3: CSVATDRGGTEAFF
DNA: TGCAGCGTTGCCACGGACAGGGGGGGCACTGAAGCTTTCTTT

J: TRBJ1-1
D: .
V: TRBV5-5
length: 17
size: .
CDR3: CASSFSTYNVLNTEAFF
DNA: TGTGCCAGCAGCTTCTCCACTTATAACGTCTTGAACACTGAAGCTTTCTTT

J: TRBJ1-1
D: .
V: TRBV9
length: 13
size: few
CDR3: CASSAGYRTEAFF
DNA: TGTGCCAGCAGCGCAGGATATCGGACTGAAGCTTTCTTT

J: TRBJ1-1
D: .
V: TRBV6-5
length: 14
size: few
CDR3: CASSYAGESSEAFF
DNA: TGTGCCAGCAGTTACGCAGGGGAGAGCTCTGAAGCTTTCTTT

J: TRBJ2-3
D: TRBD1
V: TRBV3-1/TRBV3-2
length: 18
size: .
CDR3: CASSLRDRVFSPTDTQYF
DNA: TGTGCCAGCAGCCTCCGGGACAGGGTTTTCTCTCCCACAGATACGCAGTATTTT

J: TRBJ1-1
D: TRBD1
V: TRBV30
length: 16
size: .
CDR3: CAWSLRPSGQGAEAFF
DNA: TGTGCCTGGAGTTTAAGGCCCTCGGGACAGGGTGCTGAAGCTTTCTTT

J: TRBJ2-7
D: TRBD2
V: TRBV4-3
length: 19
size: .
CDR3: CASSQAVGGGRGFNYEQYF
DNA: TGCGCCAGCAGCCAAGCCGTAGGCGGAGGGCGGGGGTTTAATTACGAGCAGTACTTC

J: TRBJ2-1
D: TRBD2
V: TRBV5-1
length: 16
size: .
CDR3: CASSLVVAGDYNEQFF
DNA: TGCGCCAGCAGCTTGGTTGTAGCGGGAGACTACAATGAGCAGTTCTTC

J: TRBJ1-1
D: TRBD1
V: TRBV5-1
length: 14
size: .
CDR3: CASGTGQGPTEAFF
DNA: TGCGCCAGCGGGACGGGACAGGGCCCCACTGAAGCTTTCTTT

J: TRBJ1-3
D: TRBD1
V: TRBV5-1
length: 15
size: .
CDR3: CASRPNRGPGNTIYF
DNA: TGCGCCAGCAGACCAAACAGGGGCCCCGGAAACACCATATATTTT

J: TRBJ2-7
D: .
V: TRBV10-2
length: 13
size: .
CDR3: CASSEIASSEQYF
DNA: TGCGCCAGCAGTGAAATAGCATCGAGCGAGCAGTACTTC

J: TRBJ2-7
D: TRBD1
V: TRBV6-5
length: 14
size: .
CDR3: CASRSGQVPNEQYF
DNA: TGTGCCAGCAGATCCGGACAGGTTCCCAACGAGCAGTACTTC

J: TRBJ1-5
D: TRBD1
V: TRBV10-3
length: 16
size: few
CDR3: CAISESEGAGGQPQHF
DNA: TGTGCCATCAGTGAGTCTGAGGGGGCGGGAGGGCAGCCCCAGCATTTT

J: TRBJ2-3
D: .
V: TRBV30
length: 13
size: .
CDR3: CAYLQGNTDTQYF
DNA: TGTGCCTACCTACAGGGTAACACAGATACGCAGTATTTT

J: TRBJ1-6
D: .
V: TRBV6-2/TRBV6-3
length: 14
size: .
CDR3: CASSPAAHNSPLHF
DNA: TGTGCCAGCAGTCCCGCGGCTCATAATTCACCCCTCCACTTT

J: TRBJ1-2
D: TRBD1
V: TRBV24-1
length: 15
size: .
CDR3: CATSDPQGANYGYTF
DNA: TGTGCCACCAGTGACCCACAGGGGGCGAACTATGGCTACACCTTC

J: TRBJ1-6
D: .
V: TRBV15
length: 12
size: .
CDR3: CATSSANSPLHF
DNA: TGTGCCACCAGCAGTGCGAATTCACCCCTCCACTTT